This TCR beta chain was profiled in a study of T cell responses to AZD1222 COVID-19 vaccine. The method was immunoSEQ multiplex PCR; TCRdb's version includes in-frame clones alone and lacks a portion of them. Seen here are fewer than 200,000 clones, roughly 89% observed once, and the top ten hold approximately 1.6%. Turning to this clone: Its antigen is not identified.

Study results and limitations: Repertoire sampling happened only post peak T cell response.

This CDR3 is built from 13 residues. V dropped 1 base and J dropped 1 base, with 4 bases sitting between them. V usage is TRBV12-3 or TRBV12-4 and J usage is TRBJ1-2; D is unresolved. The input for sequencing was peripheral blood, taken on day 0 of AZD1222 vaccination. This clonotype was obtained from an adult in good health. CDR3 region: CASSLGVNYGYTF. DNA for the CDR3: TGTGCCAGCAGTTTAGGGGTTAACTATGGCTACACCTTC.